The sequence of this T cell receptor (beta chain) was determined in a study of T cell repertoires in cytomegalovirus infection. Study conclusions and caveats: Cumulative frequency of public TCR beta families picked out carriers of CMV plus the relevant HLA.

TCRdb re-derived calls from the reads in MiXCR, one entry per CDR3 protein. The repertoire holds nearly 550,000 distinct CDR3 sequences, about 15% seen once, with 20% to 30% in the top ten. Trimming cost V 8 bases and J 0 bases; bases outside gene matches: 7. Germline V gives CDR1 KGHSH, CDR2 LQKENI. The CDR3 consists of 14 residues. This clonotype appeared many times. Its specificity is unknown. V is TRBV18 and J is TRBJ2-7, with 7 positions matching TRBD2. The clonotype comes from a human donor in good health (CMV status not recorded). Some clones in this sample may be carry-over from other donors' samples. The sequencing input was CD8+ T cells from PBMCs. This CDR3 reads CASSPGRSSYEQYF. In DNA, the CDR3 is TGTGCCAGCAGCCCCGGGAGGAGCTCCTACGAGCAGTACTTC.